This TCR beta chain was captured in a study of blood T cell repertoires in COVID-19. The table came from immunoSEQ multiplex PCR; TCRdb's copy has only in-frame clones and leaves some out. Of 110,000 to 150,000 clones listed, 86% are singletons. CDR3 length: 14 amino acids. In germline, CDR1 is KGHSH, CDR2 LQKENI. With V trimmed by 5 bases and J by 1 base, 2 bases remained unmatched. The chain joins TRBV18 to TRBJ2-5, with 9 positions matching TRBD1. The sample consisted of PBMCs or T cells enriched from blood (not recorded which). The clonotype was recovered from a man aged 50-60 years who had recovered from COVID-19. CDR3 nucleotide sequence: TGTGCCAGCTCAACGACAGGGGGCCAAGAGACCCAGTACTTC. It is translated as CASSTTGGQETQYF.